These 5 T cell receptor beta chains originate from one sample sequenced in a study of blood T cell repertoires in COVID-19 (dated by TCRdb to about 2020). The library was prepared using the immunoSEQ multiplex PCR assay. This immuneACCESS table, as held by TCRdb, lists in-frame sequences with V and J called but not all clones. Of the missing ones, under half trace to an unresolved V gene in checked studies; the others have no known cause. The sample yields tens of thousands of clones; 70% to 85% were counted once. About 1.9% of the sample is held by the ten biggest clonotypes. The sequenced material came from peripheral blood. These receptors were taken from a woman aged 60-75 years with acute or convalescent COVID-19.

CDR3 region: CAWKETGAGKEKLFF. The CDR3 nucleotides are TGTGCCTGGAAAGAGACAGGGGCCGGGAAAGAAAAACTGTTTTTT. The V and J genes are TRBV30 and TRBJ1-4; 8 bases align to TRBD1. The CDR3 is 15 amino acids. In germline, CDR1 is GTSNPN, CDR2 SVGIG (reference sequence). V lost 4 bases and J lost 8; bases outside the gene matches: 12.

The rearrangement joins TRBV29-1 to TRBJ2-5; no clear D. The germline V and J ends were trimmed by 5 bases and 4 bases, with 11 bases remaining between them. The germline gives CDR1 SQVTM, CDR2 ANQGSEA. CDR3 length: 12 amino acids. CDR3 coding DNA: TGCAGCGTTCGTCCCTTCGGAGAGACCCAGTACTTC. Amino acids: CSVRPFGETQYF.

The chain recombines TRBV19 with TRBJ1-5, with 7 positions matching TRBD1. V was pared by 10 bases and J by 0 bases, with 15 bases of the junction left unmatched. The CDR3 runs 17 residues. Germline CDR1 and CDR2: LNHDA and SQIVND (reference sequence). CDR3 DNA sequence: TGTGCCACAAACCTTGGGAGAGGGGGCTCTAGCAATCAGCCCCAGCATTTT. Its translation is CATNLGRGGSSNQPQHF. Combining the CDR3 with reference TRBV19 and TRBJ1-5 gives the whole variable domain DGGITQSPKYLFRKEGQNVTLSCEQNLNHDAMYWYRQDPGQGLRLIYYSQIVNDFQKGDIAEGYSVSREKKESFPLTVTSAQKNPTAFYLCATNLGRGGSSNQPQHFGDGTRLSIL.

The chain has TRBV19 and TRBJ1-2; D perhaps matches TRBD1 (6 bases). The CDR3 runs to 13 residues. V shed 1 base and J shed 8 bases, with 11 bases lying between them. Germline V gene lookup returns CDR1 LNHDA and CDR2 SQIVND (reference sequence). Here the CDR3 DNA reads TGTGCCAGTAGTATAGTCGGGGGGCTCGGCTACACCTTC. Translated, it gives CASSIVGGLGYTF.

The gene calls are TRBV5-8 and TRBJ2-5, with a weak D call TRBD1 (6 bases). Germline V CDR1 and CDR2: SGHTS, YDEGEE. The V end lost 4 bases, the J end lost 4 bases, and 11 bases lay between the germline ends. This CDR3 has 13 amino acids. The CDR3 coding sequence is TGTGCCAGCAGCCGGACAGTGTCAGAGACCCAGTACTTC. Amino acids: CASSRTVSETQYF.